The sequence of this T cell receptor beta chain was determined in a study of CXCR3-negative and CXCR3-positive naive CD8 T cells. In preparing the TRB cDNA libraries, 5' RACE with UMI labels was used. From the 5' RACE reads, TCRdb lists one entry per CDR3 protein and no DNA. The listing contains about 98,000 distinct CDR3 sequences. Study observations and caveats: More hydrophobic TRB CDR3s occurred in CXCR3-positive than in CXCR3-negative naive cells. Memory, not naive, CXCR3-negative and CXCR3-positive cells differed in TRBV-TRBJ usage.

CDR3 length: 15 residues. CDR1 and CDR2 from the germline V gene are DFQATT and SNEGSKA (reference sequence). As for this clonotype: The antigen is not known.

V is TRBV20-1 and J is TRBJ2-7; the D gene TCRdb calls, TRBD1, cannot be checked with no DNA. Material: naive CXCR3+ CD8+ T cells from blood. Subset described: CD45RO-CCR7+CD27+CD95- naive CD8+ T cells expressing CXCR3 (TNR3+). The receptor was isolated from a human donor in good health. Some clones in this sample may be carry-over from other donors' samples. The CDR3: CSARDGLAGGREQYF.